This TCR beta chain came from a study of siplizumab effects on memory and regulatory T cells. Findings of the study overall: Fewer alloreactive sequences mapped to unstimulated CD4+ memory cells under siplizumab. No naive or memory phenotype could be assigned to roughly 75-95% of proliferating clones. Greater diversity than memory cells seemed evident in naive T cells, which also appeared to be major alloresponse contributors. Proliferating Tregs taken from siplizumab cultures were not shown to have a confirmed suppressive function.

Profiling relied on immunoSEQ multiplex PCR, and the TCRdb table lists in-frame clones only, not all of them. This sample has over 85,000 clones; over 95% occur once, and the top ten carry 0.025% to 0.035%. Concerning this clone itself: The antigen remains unidentified.

The V segment lost 0 bases and the J segment 0 bases; nucleotides outside the gene matches: 5. Germline V gene sequence: CDR1 SGHTA, CDR2 FQGTGA. This CDR3 comprises 17 residues. The specimen sequenced was naive CD4+ T cells sorted from blood. This TCR derives from a human donor in good health. The chain is built from TRBV7-3 and TRBJ2-3; 8 bases align to TRBD2. CDR3 amino acids: CASSLTPSGGSTDTQYF. The CDR3 DNA reads TGTGCCAGCAGCTTAACACCCAGCGGGGGTAGCACAGATACGCAGTATTTT.